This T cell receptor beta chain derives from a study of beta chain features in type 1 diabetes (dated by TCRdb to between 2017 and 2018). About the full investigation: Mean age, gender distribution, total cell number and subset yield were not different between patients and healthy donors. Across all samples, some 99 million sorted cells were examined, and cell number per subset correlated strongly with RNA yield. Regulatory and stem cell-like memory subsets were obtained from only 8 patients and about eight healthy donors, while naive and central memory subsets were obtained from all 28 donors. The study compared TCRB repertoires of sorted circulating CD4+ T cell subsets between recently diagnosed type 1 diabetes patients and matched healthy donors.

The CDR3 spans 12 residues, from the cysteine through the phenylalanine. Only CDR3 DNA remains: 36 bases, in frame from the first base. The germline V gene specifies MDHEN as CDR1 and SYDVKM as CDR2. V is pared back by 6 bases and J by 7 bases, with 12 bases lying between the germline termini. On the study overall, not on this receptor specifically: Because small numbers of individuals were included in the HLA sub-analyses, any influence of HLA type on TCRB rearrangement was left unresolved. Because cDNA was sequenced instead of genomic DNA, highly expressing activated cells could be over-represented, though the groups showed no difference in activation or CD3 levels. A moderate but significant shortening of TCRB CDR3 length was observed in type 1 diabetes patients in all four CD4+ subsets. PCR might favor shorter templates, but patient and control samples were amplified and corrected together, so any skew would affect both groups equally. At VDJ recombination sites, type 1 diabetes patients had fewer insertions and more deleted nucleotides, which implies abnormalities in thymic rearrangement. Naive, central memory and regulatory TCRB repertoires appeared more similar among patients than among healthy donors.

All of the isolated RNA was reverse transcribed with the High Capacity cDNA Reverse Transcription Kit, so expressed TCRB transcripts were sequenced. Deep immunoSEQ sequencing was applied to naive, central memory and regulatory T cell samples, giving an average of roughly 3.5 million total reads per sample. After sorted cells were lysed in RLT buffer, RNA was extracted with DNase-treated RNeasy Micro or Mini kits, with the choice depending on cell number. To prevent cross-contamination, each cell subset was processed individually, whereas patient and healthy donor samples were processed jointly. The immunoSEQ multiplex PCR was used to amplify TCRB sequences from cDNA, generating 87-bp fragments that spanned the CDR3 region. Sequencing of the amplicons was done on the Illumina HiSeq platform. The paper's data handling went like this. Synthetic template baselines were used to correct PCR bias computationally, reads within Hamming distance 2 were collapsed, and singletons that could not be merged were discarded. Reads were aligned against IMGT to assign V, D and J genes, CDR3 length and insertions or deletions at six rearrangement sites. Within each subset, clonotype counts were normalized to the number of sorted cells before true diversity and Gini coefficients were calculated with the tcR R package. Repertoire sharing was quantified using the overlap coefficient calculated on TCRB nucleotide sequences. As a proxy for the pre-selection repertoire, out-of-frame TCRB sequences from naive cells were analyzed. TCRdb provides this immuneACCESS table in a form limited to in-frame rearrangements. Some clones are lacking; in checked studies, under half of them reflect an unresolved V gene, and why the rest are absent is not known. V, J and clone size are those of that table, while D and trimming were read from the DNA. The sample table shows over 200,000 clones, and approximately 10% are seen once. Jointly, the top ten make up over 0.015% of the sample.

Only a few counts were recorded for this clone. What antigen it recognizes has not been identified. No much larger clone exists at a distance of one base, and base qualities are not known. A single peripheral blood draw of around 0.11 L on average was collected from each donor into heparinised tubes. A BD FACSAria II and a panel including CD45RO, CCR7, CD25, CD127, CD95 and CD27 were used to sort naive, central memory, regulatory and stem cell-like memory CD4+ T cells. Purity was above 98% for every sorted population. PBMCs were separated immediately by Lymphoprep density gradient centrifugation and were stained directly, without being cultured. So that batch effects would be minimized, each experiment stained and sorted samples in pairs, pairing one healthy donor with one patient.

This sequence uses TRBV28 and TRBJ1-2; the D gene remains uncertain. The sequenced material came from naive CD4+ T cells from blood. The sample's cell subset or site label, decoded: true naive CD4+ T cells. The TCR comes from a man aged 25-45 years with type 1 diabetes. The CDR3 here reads CASRQTEGGYTF. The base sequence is TGTGCCAGCAGGCAAACAGAGGGTGGCTACACCTTC.